Below are 9 T cell receptor beta chains sequenced from a single sample in a study of vaccination effects on CD4 cells after COVID-19. Antigens of these TCRs are unknown. Some clones are missing from TCRdb's copy, which holds only in-frame ones; the method was immunoSEQ multiplex PCR. This table holds tens of thousands of clones, around three quarters found once. Sequencing followed a ViraFEST assay step that expanded antigen-specific CD4+ T cells with viral peptide pools. With more than 9 days of culture completed, CD4+ T cells were isolated. A PCR test confirmed that the person had SARS-CoV-2 infection between March and December 2020. This material consisted of CD4+ T cells from PBMCs cultured with HIV peptides, taken before COVID-19 vaccination. Subset defined: HIV-1 Nef peptide pool negative control/reference culture. The receptors shown here come from a human donor who had a prior SARS-CoV-2 infection.

The DNA of the CDR3 is TGTGCCAGCAGCCTCGACAGGGGGCTAATTCCTAAAACCTACAATGAGCAGTTCTTC. This codes for CASSLDRGLIPKTYNEQFF. V and J are TRBV4-2 and TRBJ2-1; 10 bases are shared with TRBD1. The V segment lost 4 bases and the J segment 2 bases; nucleotides outside the gene matches: 14. Germline CDR1 LGHNA, CDR2 YNFKEQ. CDR3 length: 19 residues.

This chain joins TRBV6-6 and TRBJ1-5, with 7 bases aligning to TRBD1. Germline-derived CDR1 and CDR2 are MNHNY and SVGAGI (reference sequence). V gave up 6 bases and J gave up 4 bases; unmatched junction bases: 9. The CDR3 loop spans 15 amino acids. In DNA form, the CDR3 reads TGTGCCAGCAGGATAACAGGGGTTAGGAATCAGCCCCAGCATTTT. Protein product: CASRITGVRNQPQHF.

The V call is TRBV2, the J call TRBJ1-2; no firm D call. The CDR3 is made up of 12 amino acids. Germline CDR1 reads SNHLY; CDR2 reads FYNNEI. V shed 3 bases and J shed 2 bases, with 4 bases lying between them. CDR3 coding DNA: TGTGCCAGCAGTGAGGACAACTATGGCTACACCTTC. Amino acids: CASSEDNYGYTF.

The CDR3 DNA is TGTGCCAGCAGCTTAACACGGGGTGATGGCTACACCTTC. This codes for CASSLTRGDGYTF. V usage is TRBV7-3 and J usage is TRBJ1-2, with no clear D. Germline loops: CDR1 SGHTA, CDR2 FQGTGA. CDR3 size: 13 residues. Trimming left V 0 bases short and J 6 bases short, with 8 bases between.

The chain employs TRBV7-2 and TRBJ2-5, with D unclear. Trimming removed 1 base at V and 5 bases at J, with 8 bases between. The CDR3 consists of 13 residues. Germline CDR1 is SGHTA and CDR2 is FQGNSA. Written as DNA, the CDR3 is TGTGCCAGCAGCTTAGGCGGTTTGGAGACCCAGTACTTC. The encoded protein is CASSLGGLETQYF.

This chain uses TRBV30 with TRBJ1-4, with D unresolved. Germline loops: CDR1 GTSNPN, CDR2 SVGIG (reference sequence). CDR3 length: 13 residues. V was trimmed by 0 bases and J by 5 bases, leaving 7 bases between them. The CDR3 DNA reads TGTGCCTGGAGTGTGCAGTCCAATGAAAAACTGTTTTTT. It translates to CAWSVQSNEKLFF.

This clone has just a few counts. This rearrangement joins TRBV7-2 to TRBJ1-1, with TRBD1 identical over 8 bases. J lost 3 bases, V lost 5 bases, and 8 bases had no gene match. Germline CDR1 reads SGHTA; CDR2 reads FQGNSA. This CDR3 is 15 amino acids long. The CDR3 DNA follows: TGTGCCAGCAGCGGGGAAACAGGGGGAGACACTGAAGCTTTCTTT. It translates to CASSGETGGDTEAFF.

This chain joins TRBV7-9 and TRBJ2-5; D is unresolved. Per germline, CDR1 SEHNR and CDR2 FQNEAQ (reference sequence). The germline V and J ends were trimmed by 1 base and 4 bases, with 10 bases remaining between them. CDR3 size: 14 residues. This CDR3 reads CASSLGGNGETQYF. The CDR3 bases are TGTGCCAGCAGCTTAGGTGGCAACGGAGAGACCCAGTACTTC. Full variable domain (remainder filled in from reference TRBV7-9 and TRBJ2-5): DTGVSQNPRHKITKRGQNVTFRCDPISEHNRLYWYRQTLGQGPEFLTYFQNEAQLEKSRLLSDRFSAERPKGSFSTLEIQRTEQGDSAMYLCASSLGGNGETQYFGPGTRLLVL.

This clone was picked up one time. The chain recombines TRBV3-1 (or the pseudogene TRBV3-2) with TRBJ1-4, with D perhaps TRBD1 (5 bases). Germline V gene data show CDR1 as LGHDT and CDR2 as YNNKEL (reference sequence). The germline V and J ends were trimmed by 1 base and 7 bases, with 10 bases remaining between them. The CDR3 is 14 amino acids. The CDR3 nucleotides read TGTGCCAGCAGCCAAGGGGGCGTTGGTGAAAAACTGTTTTTT. Translation gives CASSQGGVGEKLFF.